This is a list of T cell receptor beta chains from one sample in a study of memory CD4+ T cells and cytomegalovirus serostatus. Profiling relied on immunoSEQ multiplex PCR, and the TCRdb table lists in-frame clones only, not all of them. The data contain about 62,000 clones, around 76% of them singletons. Sequencing used memory CD4+ T cells from blood. Receptors were obtained from an adult in good health and CMV-seropositive. Each CDR3 is given with its conserved first and last residue. A D gene is named only where the DNA matches it firmly. Where a row states a size, it is once, few, many or the class of an expanded clone; other rows omit it.

D gene	V gene	clone size	J gene	CDR3 DNA	CDR3 protein
TRBD1	TRBV19	NA	TRBJ2-6	TGTGCCAGCCATCCAGTAGGCCGGACAGGGGGCTATGGGGCCAACGTCCTGACTTTC	CASHPVGRTGGYGANVLTF
NA	TRBV7-2	few	TRBJ1-5	TGTGCCAGCAGCTTACGCCTCGGAGAGCCCCAGCATTTT	CASSLRLGEPQHF
NA	TRBV7-2	NA	TRBJ2-6	TGTGCCCACCCGCCGGACTCTGGGGCCAACGTCCTGACTTTC	CAHPPDSGANVLTF
NA	TRBV2	NA	TRBJ2-5	TGTGCCAGCACTACCGGAGGGGGCTTACAAGAGACCCAGTACTTC	CASTTGGGLQETQYF
TRBD1	TRBV10-3	few	TRBJ1-1	TGTGCCATCAATCCAACAGGGGGAACTGAAGCTTTCTTT	CAINPTGGTEAFF
TRBD1	TRBV5-1	NA	TRBJ2-2	TGCGCCAGCAGCTTTGGGACAGGGAATGCCGGGGAGCTGTTTTTT	CASSFGTGNAGELFF
NA	TRBV30	NA	TRBJ2-2	TGTGCCTTCACCCCCAGGGGGGAGCTGTTTTTT	CAFTPRGELFF
NA	TRBV10-1	NA	TRBJ2-2	TGCGCCAGCAGTGACCTATCCGGGGCCGGGGAGCTGTTTTTT	CASSDLSGAGELFF
NA	TRBV7-2	NA	TRBJ2-3	TGTGCCAGCAGCTTGCCTAGCACAGATACGCAGTATTTT	CASSLPSTDTQYF
NA	TRBV2	NA	TRBJ2-1	TGTGCCAGCAGGCAGGGTGGGAATGAGCAGTTCTTC	CASRQGGNEQFF
TRBD1	TRBV19	once	TRBJ1-5	TGTGCCAGTAGTATAGTAGGGGGACAGGGTAATCAGCCCCAGCATTTT	CASSIVGGQGNQPQHF
TRBD1	TRBV13	NA	TRBJ1-2	TGTGCCAGCACTTACAACAGGGGACCTTATGGCTACACCTTC	CASTYNRGPYGYTF
NA	TRBV19	few	TRBJ1-5	TGTGCCAGTAGTATTGTGTGGAATAGCAATCAGCCCCAGCATTTT	CASSIVWNSNQPQHF
NA	TRBV6-5	once	TRBJ1-5	TGTGCCAGCAGCTCTGGGGGATTCAATCAGCCCCAGCATTTT	CASSSGGFNQPQHF
TRBD1	TRBV10-1	NA	TRBJ1-2	TGCGCCAGCAGTCACCGGGACAGGGACTATGGCTACACCTTC	CASSHRDRDYGYTF
TRBD2	TRBV10-2	NA	TRBJ2-2	TGCGCCAGCAGTAACCGACTAGCGGCGAACACCGGGGAGCTGTTTTTT	CASSNRLAANTGELFF
TRBD1	TRBV6-1	NA	TRBJ1-1	TGTGCCAGCAAGACCCGGGACAGGGTTGGTGAAGCTTTCTTT	CASKTRDRVGEAFF
NA	TRBV19	NA	TRBJ1-5	TGTGCCAGTAGTGGGTTGGGGCCCCAGCATTTT	CASSGLGPQHF
NA	TRBV7-8	NA	TRBJ1-6	TGTGCCAGCATCGACATCCCGGATAATTCACCCCTCCACTTT	CASIDIPDNSPLHF
NA	TRBV7-9	NA	TRBJ1-1	TGTGCCAGCAGCCAGGACGGTATGCAGGTAGTGGGAAACACTGAAGCTTTCTTT	CASSQDGMQVVGNTEAFF
NA	TRBV28	once	TRBJ2-7	TGTGCCAGCAGTTTCTCATATTACGAGCAGTACTTC	CASSFSYYEQYF
TRBD2	TRBV7-2	NA	TRBJ2-7	TGTGCCAGCAGCTTAGCGCTAGCGGCAGCCTACGAGCAGTACTTC	CASSLALAAAYEQYF
NA	TRBV27	NA	TRBJ1-2	TGTGCCAGCGGACAGCGTAACTATGGCTACACCTTC	CASGQRNYGYTF
NA	TRBV28	few	TRBJ1-6	TGTGCCAGCAGTTTAAGACTGGGTAATTCACCCCTCCACTTT	CASSLRLGNSPLHF
NA	TRBV25-1	NA	TRBJ1-1	TGTGCCAGCAGTGAAAATATACGGGACACTGAAGCTTTCTTT	CASSENIRDTEAFF
NA	TRBV15	once	TRBJ2-4	TGTGCCACCAGCAGAGATCAAGCGGGCCAAGGCAAAAACATTCAGTACTTC	CATSRDQAGQGKNIQYF
TRBD1	TRBV19	NA	TRBJ1-2	TGTGCCAGTAGTCCCACGGGACAGGGAAACTATGGCTACACCTTC	CASSPTGQGNYGYTF
TRBD1	TRBV7-2	NA	TRBJ2-5	TGTGCCAGCAGCTTGCTCGGGACAGGGGAGACCCAGTACTTC	CASSLLGTGETQYF
NA	TRBV29-1	NA	TRBJ2-4	TGCAGCGTTGAAGATCGGTCGCTTGTCTACTTC	CSVEDRSLVYF
NA	TRBV5-5	NA	TRBJ2-7	TGTGCCAGCAGCCCCAGGGCGGGTTCTACCTACGAGCAGTACTTC	CASSPRAGSTYEQYF
TRBD1	TRBV6-1	once	TRBJ1-4	TGTGCCAGCGGACAGGGGAACCAATTGGAAAAACTGTTTTTT	CASGQGNQLEKLFF
NA	TRBV30	few	TRBJ1-4	TGTGCCTGGAGTAACAGGCATGAAAAACTGTTTTTT	CAWSNRHEKLFF
TRBD1	TRBV6-1	NA	TRBJ2-2	TGTGCCAGCAGCCCGGGACAGATCACCGGGGAGCTGTTTTTT	CASSPGQITGELFF
NA	TRBV28	NA	TRBJ1-2	TGTGCCAGCAGTTTATATGCTCTATCAAACTATGGCTACACCTTC	CASSLYALSNYGYTF
NA	TRBV27	NA	TRBJ1-4	TGTGCCAGCAGCGTGAGGGGTAATGAAAAACTGTTTTTT	CASSVRGNEKLFF
TRBD1	TRBV6-5	NA	TRBJ2-2	TGTGCCAGCAGTTACGGGACAGGGCTCACCGGGGAGCTGTTTTTT	CASSYGTGLTGELFF
TRBD1	TRBV7-2	many	TRBJ2-1	TGTGCCAGCAGCGCAAAAGTAAATTGGGACAGACAGTACAATGAGCAGTTCTTC	CASSAKVNWDRQYNEQFF
NA	TRBV7-2	NA	TRBJ2-7	TGTGCCAGCAGCTTAGCGTTGTACTACGAGCAGTACTTC	CASSLALYYEQYF
NA	TRBV19	NA	TRBJ2-2	TGTGCCAGTAGTACCTACACCGGGGAGCTGTTTTTT	CASSTYTGELFF
NA	TRBV28	few	TRBJ2-7	TGTGCCAGCACGAGCATTCAACCTCCCTACGAGCAGTACTTC	CASTSIQPPYEQYF
TRBD1	TRBV2	NA	TRBJ2-1	TGTGCCAGTAGAAGGACAGGGCCTAAATTTGAGCAGTTCTTC	CASRRTGPKFEQFF
TRBD2	TRBV9	NA	TRBJ2-3	TGTGCCAGCAGCGTTTCCGGGACTAGCGGTGCAGATACGCAGTATTTT	CASSVSGTSGADTQYF
TRBD1	TRBV29-1	NA	TRBJ2-7	TGCAGCGTTCTTCGGACAGGTTCCTACGAGCAGTACTTC	CSVLRTGSYEQYF
NA	TRBV6-6	NA	TRBJ1-1	TGTGCCAGCAGCTTAACGGGGCTCACTGAAGCTTTCTTT	CASSLTGLTEAFF
NA	TRBV5-6	NA	TRBJ1-1	TGTGCCAGCAGCTTGGCCCTCGGGGGAACAACTGAAGCTTTCTTT	CASSLALGGTTEAFF
NA	TRBV9	NA	TRBJ2-7	TGTGCCAGCAGCGTGAGGCAACCAACCCCTTACGAGCAGTACTTC	CASSVRQPTPYEQYF
TRBD2	TRBV7-7	NA	TRBJ2-1	TGTGCTAGCAGCTTAAGGGTAGCGGGAGTAAATGAGCAGTTCTTC	CASSLRVAGVNEQFF
NA	TRBV4-3	NA	TRBJ2-3	TGCGCCAGCAGCCAGGAGCCCCGCGGAACGCAGTATTTT	CASSQEPRGTQYF